One and the same sample provided the 30 T cell receptor beta chains below, sequenced in a study of graft-versus-host responses after intestinal transplantation. Their antigens are not known. Only in-frame clones appear in the TCRdb table, and some are missing; sequencing was by immunoSEQ multiplex PCR. The table includes roughly 120,000 clones, about 93% detected once. The input for sequencing was unstimulated CD4+ T cells sorted from spleen or lymph node cells, taken before intestinal transplant. All receptors derive from a human donor who received an intestinal transplant.

About this clone itself: Relative to the germline gene, one junction end is altered; a read error may explain this. V is TRBV7-7 and J is TRBJ2-2; unclear D gene. Germline V gene data show CDR1 as SSHAT and CDR2 as FNYEAQ (reference sequence). The CDR3 covers 14 residues. The CDR3 nucleotides are TGTGCTAGCAGCTTTGGTGAGGACGCCGGGGAGCTGTTTTTT. Residues: CASSFGEDAGELFF.

This rearrangement joins TRBV19 to TRBJ2-7, with D perhaps TRBD1 (7 bases). Germline lookup yields CDR1 LNHDA and CDR2 SQIVND (reference sequence). This CDR3 is built from 14 residues. The V end lost 8 bases, the J end lost 0 bases, and 14 bases lay between the germline ends. CDR3 protein: CASRKEGASYEQYF. For the CDR3, the DNA is TGTGCCAGTCGGAAGGAGGGGGCCTCCTACGAGCAGTACTTC.

The V and J genes are TRBV7-8 and TRBJ2-5; maybe TRBD2 (5 bases). The germline gives CDR1 SGHVS, CDR2 FQNEAQ. This CDR3 region has 13 residues. The V gene lost 5 bases and the J gene lost 5 bases, with 12 bases spanning the gap. The CDR3 is CASSTRALETQYF. The CDR3 DNA follows: TGTGCCAGCAGCACGCGGGCGTTGGAGACCCAGTACTTC. Using reference TRBV7-8 and TRBJ2-5 for the parts outside the CDR3, the full variable domain is GAGVSQSPRYKVAKRGQDVALRCDPISGHVSLFWYQQALGQGPEFLTYFQNEAQLDKSGLPSDRFFAERPEGSVSTLKIQRTQQEDSAVYLCASSTRALETQYFGPGTRLLVL.

The genes are TRBV5-5 and TRBJ2-7; D uncertain. The CDR3 extends over 14 amino acids. Trimming left V 3 bases short and J 0 bases short, with 10 bases between. Germline V lookup: CDR1 SGHKS, CDR2 YYEKEE (reference sequence). CDR3 sequence reads: CASSSWLPSYEQYF. The CDR3 bases are TGTGCCAGCAGCTCTTGGTTACCCTCCTACGAGCAGTACTTC.

The J gene is TRBJ1-3, the V gene TRBV2, with D hard to call. Trimming cost V 5 bases and J 9 bases, with 8 bases left between them. The CDR3 runs 11 residues. Germline CDR1 is SNHLY and CDR2 is FYNNEI. CDR3 bases: TGTGCCAGCAGTATCGGACCCACCATATATTTT. This sequence encodes CASSIGPTIYF.

The chain carries TRBV19 and TRBJ1-5; perhaps TRBD1 as D (5 bases). The germline gives CDR1 LNHDA, CDR2 SQIVND (reference sequence). V dropped 7 bases and J dropped 1 base, with 14 bases sitting between them. The CDR3 contains 15 residues. The CDR3 DNA follows: TGTGCCAGTACGGGGGGGGTTGCGAGCAATCAGCCCCAGCATTTT. This encodes CASTGGVASNQPQHF.

The V gene is TRBV7-3, the J gene TRBJ2-2; 7 bases agree with TRBD2. The CDR3 covers 16 residues. Germline CDR1 reads SGHTA; CDR2 reads FQGTGA. V lost 5 bases, J lost 0 bases, and 6 bases stayed unmatched. DNA of the CDR3: TGTGCCAGCAGCGTTACTAGCGCCTCGAACACCGGGGAGCTGTTTTTT. Translated: CASSVTSASNTGELFF.

The chain recombines TRBV29-1 with TRBJ1-1; maybe TRBD1 (5 bases). CDR1 and CDR2 (germline): SQVTM, ANQGSEA. The CDR3 runs to 14 residues. With 6 bases removed from V and 5 bases from J, the gap between germline ends came to 19 bases. The CDR3 here is CSVPGATGGTEAFF. The CDR3 DNA follows: TGCAGCGTGCCGGGAGCCACGGGGGGAACTGAAGCTTTCTTT.

The CDR3 region is CASSFLGGIGDEQFF. The DNA for the CDR3 is TGCGCCAGCAGCTTCCTCGGCGGGATTGGCGATGAGCAGTTCTTC. The chain couples TRBV5-1 to TRBJ2-1; a possible D gene is TRBD2 (6 bases). Looked up from germline, CDR1 is SGHRS and CDR2 is YFSETQ. The V gene lost 2 bases and the J gene lost 8 bases, with 17 bases spanning the gap. CDR3 size: 15 residues.

The V gene is TRBV28, the J gene TRBJ2-1; perhaps D is TRBD1 or TRBD2 (5 bases each). Germline V gene sequence: CDR1 MDHEN, CDR2 SYDVKM. V lost 5 bases to trimming and J lost 5 bases, with 13 bases between them. The length of the CDR3 is 14 residues. The CDR3 nucleotides read TGTGCCAGCAGTCAGGGACCACCAAACAATGAGCAGTTCTTC. This gives the protein CASSQGPPNNEQFF.

V usage is TRBV11-2 and J usage is TRBJ2-1; 9 nucleotides agree with TRBD2. V was pared by 1 base and J by 9 bases, with 7 bases of the junction left unmatched. The germline V gene has CDR1 SGHAT and CDR2 FQNNGV. This CDR3 contains 15 residues. CDR3 residues: CASSLAVRGGGEQFF. For the CDR3, the DNA is TGTGCCAGCAGCTTAGCGGTGCGGGGGGGTGGTGAGCAGTTCTTC.

The V call is TRBV27, the J call TRBJ2-1; D not resolved. Germline V gene sequence: CDR1 MNHEY, CDR2 SMNVEV (reference sequence). This CDR3 is 12 amino acids long. V lost 7 bases to trimming and J lost 10 bases, with 14 bases between them. The CDR3 here is CASKPRMGEQFF. As DNA, the CDR3 is TGTGCCAGCAAACCCCGAATGGGGGAGCAGTTCTTC.

V gene TRBV9 combines with J gene TRBJ2-1; D call uncertain. The germline V gene encodes CDR1 SGDLS and CDR2 YYNGEE. CDR3 length: 14 amino acids. V dropped 4 bases and J dropped 10 bases, with 18 bases sitting between them. The CDR3 protein is CASSPSAVRVEQFF. In DNA form, the CDR3 reads TGTGCCAGCAGCCCGTCAGCAGTTCGGGTGGAGCAGTTCTTC.

The CDR3 reads CASSLTGVENIQYF. Here the CDR3 DNA reads TGTGCCAGCAGCTTGACAGGGGTGGAAAACATTCAGTACTTC. The chain couples TRBV5-5 to TRBJ2-4, with 7 bases fitting TRBD1. V was clipped by 1 base and J by 5 bases; unmatched bases: 3. The CDR3 sequence is 14 residues long. Per germline, CDR1 SGHKS and CDR2 YYEKEE (reference sequence).

The CDR3 reads CASRDYRTEAFF. The CDR3 DNA reads as TGTGCCAGCAGAGATTATCGCACTGAAGCTTTCTTT. The gene calls are TRBV27 and TRBJ1-1; D is uncertain. The CDR3 has 12 residues. CDR1 and CDR2 (germline): MNHEY, SMNVEV (reference sequence). Trimming left V 6 bases short and J 4 bases short, with 9 bases between.

This sequence joins TRBV9 and TRBJ2-1; TRBD2 matches 11 bases. CDR1 and CDR2 (germline): SGDLS, YYNGEE. The CDR3 totals 15 residues. V lost 2 bases and J lost 4; bases outside the gene matches: 2. CDR3: CASSVRLAGYNEQFF. For the CDR3, the DNA is TGTGCCAGCAGCGTGCGACTAGCGGGATACAATGAGCAGTTCTTC. Filled out from reference TRBV9 and TRBJ2-1, the complete variable domain reads DSGVTQTPKHLITATGQRVTLRCSPRSGDLSVYWYQQSLDQGLQFLIQYYNGEERAKGNILERFSAQQFPDLHSELNLSSLELGDSALYFCASSVRLAGYNEQFFGPGTRLTVL.

The chain carries TRBV28 and TRBJ2-2; D may be TRBD1 (6 bases). Looked up from germline, CDR1 is MDHEN and CDR2 is SYDVKM. This CDR3 is 15 amino acids long. V dropped 3 bases and J dropped 3 bases, with 11 bases sitting between them. CDR3 residues: CASSFGRGDTGELFF. CDR3 nucleotides: TGTGCCAGCAGTTTCGGCAGGGGTGACACCGGGGAGCTGTTTTTT.

The chain is built from TRBV18 and TRBJ2-7; 8 bases line up with TRBD2. There are 16 residues in the CDR3. Germline loops: CDR1 KGHSH, CDR2 LQKENI. The V and J ends lost 6 bases and 4 bases, in that order; junction bases with no gene match: 14. The CDR3 spells CASSRQELAGLYEQYF. CDR3 coding DNA: TGTGCCAGCTCCCGTCAAGAGCTAGCGGGCCTTTACGAGCAGTACTTC.

This clone was counted a single time. V is TRBV7-6 and J is TRBJ1-2; 7 bases line up with TRBD1. V trimming: 3 bases; J trimming: 8 bases; junction bases outside the gene matches: 12. The CDR3 consists of 15 residues. CDR1 and CDR2 from the germline V gene are SGHVS and FNYEAQ. The CDR3 region has the DNA TGTGCCAGCAGCTTCACCACCCGAGGGGGCTGGGGCTACACCTTC. Translation: CASSFTTRGGWGYTF.

The chain has TRBV13 and TRBJ2-7, with D hard to call. Germline CDR1 and CDR2: PRHDT and FYEKMQ (reference sequence). The CDR3 extends over 17 amino acids. V was cut by 5 bases and J by 5 bases, with 25 bases left in between. The CDR3 DNA is TGTGCCAGCAGCAGACGAAGAAAGGACGGTGATCGGGACGAGCAGTACTTC. Encoded protein: CASSRRRKDGDRDEQYF.

The gene calls are TRBV7-9 and TRBJ1-2, with 9 bases lining up with TRBD1. CDR3 length: 16 amino acids. J was trimmed by 7 bases and V by 1 base; bases with no gene match: 10. Germline V gene sequence: CDR1 SEHNR, CDR2 FQNEAQ (reference sequence). This CDR3 is CASSLGRRGTGFGYTF. The CDR3 DNA reads TGTGCCAGCAGCTTAGGGCGTCGGGGGACAGGGTTTGGCTACACCTTC.

This chain links TRBV29-1 with TRBJ2-1; 14 nucleotides agree with TRBD2. The CDR3 spans 16 residues. V shed 7 bases, J shed 4 bases, and the junction held 9 bases outside the gene matches. Germline CDR1 reads SQVTM; CDR2 reads ANQGSEA. CDR3 sequence reads: CSGGLAGGSPYNEQFF. CDR3 DNA: TGCAGCGGAGGACTAGCGGGGGGTTCACCTTACAATGAGCAGTTCTTC.

The chain links TRBV29-1 to TRBJ2-1; 8 nucleotides match TRBD2. The germline gives CDR1 SQVTM, CDR2 ANQGSEA. Losses at the gene ends were 4 bases for V and 8 bases for J; bases not matched to a gene: 10. CDR3 length: 14 residues. This CDR3 is CSVVTGGRGHEQFF. For the CDR3, the DNA is TGCAGCGTTGTAACGGGAGGGCGCGGTCATGAGCAGTTCTTC.

The V and J genes are TRBV18 and TRBJ1-1; perhaps TRBD1 as D (5 bases). Between the trimmed V and J ends, which lost 3 bases and 5 bases, there was a span of 16 bases. The germline V gene has CDR1 KGHSH and CDR2 LQKENI. There are 15 residues in the CDR3. The CDR3 loop is CASSPTTGLVTEAFF. As DNA, the CDR3 is TGTGCCAGCTCACCGACCACAGGCTTAGTAACTGAAGCTTTCTTT.

This sequence joins TRBV20-1 and TRBJ1-1; 8 nucleotides line up with TRBD1. There are 11 residues in the CDR3. CDR1 and CDR2 from the germline V gene are DFQATT and SNEGSKA (reference sequence). The J segment lost 4 bases and the V segment lost 5 bases, leaving 0 bases of the junction unmatched. DNA for the CDR3: TGCAGTGCTGACAGGGGCACTGAAGCTTTCTTT. This translates into CSADRGTEAFF.

The chain combines TRBV27 with TRBJ2-3; no clear D. V was clipped by 7 bases and J by 3 bases, with 11 bases between them. The germline CDR1 and CDR2 sequences are MNHEY and SMNVEV (reference sequence). The CDR3 totals 13 residues. The CDR3 DNA reads as TGTGCCAGCATCTCGGCTAGAACAGATACGCAGTATTTT. Translated, it gives CASISARTDTQYF.

The chain links TRBV1 to TRBJ2-3; TRBD1, as called in the table, went unchecked against the DNA. TRBV1 counts as a pseudogene. There are 19 residues in the CDR3. This CDR3 reads CTSSQESPGNRTFPDTQYF. Here the CDR3 DNA reads TGCACCAGCAGCCAAGAGAGTCCAGGGAACCGGACGTTCCCAGATACGCAGTATTTT.

This clone was detected only once. The rearrangement links TRBV6-1 to TRBJ2-7; 8 bases are a match to TRBD1. V gave up 6 bases and J gave up 5 bases; unmatched junction bases: 9. The CDR3 extends over 14 amino acids. CDR1 MNHNS and CDR2 SASEGT come from the germline V gene. This CDR3 reads CASREDRVKNEQYF. The CDR3 DNA is TGTGCCAGCAGAGAGGACAGGGTGAAAAACGAGCAGTACTTC.

CDR3 bases: TGCAGTGCTAGAGATGGTTACGAGCAGTACTTC. As protein: CSARDGYEQYF. The chain combines TRBV20-1 with TRBJ2-7, with no clear D. The V and J ends lost 0 bases and 4 bases respectively, with 4 bases between them. Germline V gene lookup returns CDR1 DFQATT and CDR2 SNEGSKA (reference sequence). The CDR3 contains 11 residues.

The genes are TRBV14 and TRBJ2-1; 8 bases are a match to TRBD2. The CDR3 totals 14 residues. J lost 10 bases, V lost 1 base, and 6 bases had no gene match. Germline V gene sequence: CDR1 SGHDN, CDR2 FVKESK. The CDR3 region has the DNA TGTGCCAGCAGCCAAGCGGGGGGGTTCGGAGAGCAGTTCTTC. It codes for CASSQAGGFGEQFF.